What follows are 8 T cell receptor beta chains derived from one specimen sequenced in a study of Graves' ophthalmopathy and Graves' hyperthyroidism. From RNA, the CDR3 regions of TCR beta chains were amplified and sequenced. A first-round RT-PCR used HTBI primers, followed by a second-round multiplex PCR. TCRdb re-derived calls from the multiplex PCR reads in MiXCR, one entry per CDR3 protein. The sample holds 660,000 or so distinct CDR3 sequences, more than 40% seen once. The sequencing input was peripheral blood. Source of these receptors: an adult man with Graves' ophthalmopathy.

Here the CDR3 DNA reads TGTGCCAGCAGCCGAAAGACAGGGGGGGGCTACTATGGCTACACCTTC. This translates into CASSRKTGGGYYGYTF. This chain connects TRBV9 to TRBJ1-2, with TRBD1 matching over 9 bases. V lost 4 bases to trimming and J lost 3 bases; unmatched junction nucleotides: 10. Germline loops: CDR1 SGDLS, CDR2 YYNGEE. This CDR3 has 16 residues.

The chain employs TRBV11-2 and TRBJ2-5; 10 positions agree with TRBD1. V trimming: 4 bases; J trimming: 5 bases; junction bases outside the gene matches: 7. This CDR3 contains 15 residues. Germline V CDR1 and CDR2: SGHAT, FQNNGV. The CDR3 DNA sequence: TGTGCCAGCAGCTGGACGACAGGGGGCCTGGAGACCCAGTACTTC. Protein product: CASSWTTGGLETQYF. The full variable domain, in which reference TRBV11-2 and TRBJ2-5 provide the parts outside the CDR3, is EAGVAQSPRYKIIEKRQSVAFWCNPISGHATLYWYQQILGQGPKLLIQFQNNGVVDDSQLPKDRFSAERLKGVDSTLKIQPAKLEDSAVYLCASSWTTGGLETQYFGPGTRLLVL.

This clonotype showed up just a few times. This sequence joins TRBV3-1 and TRBJ2-3; possibly TRBD1 for D (6 bases). The length of the CDR3 is 15 residues. Trimming pared 4 bases from V and 6 bases from J, leaving 17 bases between. Germline CDR1 reads LGHDT; CDR2 reads YNNKEL (reference sequence). The CDR3 here is CASSRQVNSWDTQYF. In nucleotides, the CDR3 is TGTGCCAGCAGCCGACAGGTTAACTCATGGGATACGCAGTATTTT.

V is TRBV12-3 or TRBV12-4 and J is TRBJ2-7, with TRBD2 matching 12 bases. Trimming cost V 4 bases and J 0 bases; bases outside gene matches: 7. CDR3 length: 17 residues. Written as DNA, the CDR3 is TGTGCCAGCAGTTCCGAGACTAGCGGGGGAAGCTCCTACGAGCAGTACTTC. This sequence encodes CASSSETSGGSSYEQYF.

This clonotype appeared many times. The rearrangement joins TRBV24-1 to TRBJ2-7, with D maybe TRBD1 (5 bases). The V gene's germline CDR1 is KGHDR and CDR2 SFDVKD. The V gene lost 4 bases and the J gene lost 6 bases, with 9 bases spanning the gap. The CDR3 loop spans 12 amino acids. Here the CDR3 DNA reads TGTGCCACCAGTGACCAGGACACCGAGCAGTACTTC. Residues: CATSDQDTEQYF.

The CDR3 DNA follows: TGTGCCAGCAGAAACCTGGAAGGACCGAACAATCAGCCCCAGCATTTT. Translating it yields CASRNLEGPNNQPQHF. This rearrangement joins TRBV6-6 to TRBJ1-5; D gene unclear. Germline assignment: CDR1 MNHNY and CDR2 SVGAGI (reference sequence). The CDR3 contains 16 residues. V was cut by 6 bases and J by 3 bases, with 18 bases left in between.

The chain couples TRBV29-1 to TRBJ1-2; D is uncertain. Between the trimmed V and J ends, which lost 6 bases and 6 bases, there was a span of 11 bases. Per germline, CDR1 SQVTM and CDR2 ANQGSEA. This CDR3 has 11 amino acids. The CDR3 DNA reads as TGCAGCGTAAGACACGGGGATGGCTACACCTTC. This encodes CSVRHGDGYTF.

The chain joins TRBV10-3 to TRBJ1-2; TRBD1 matches at 9 bases. This CDR3 has 14 amino acids. Losses at the gene ends were 10 bases for V and 7 bases for J; bases not matched to a gene: 13. The V gene's germline CDR1 is ENHRY and CDR2 SYGVKD. The chain's CDR3 is CASVGQGQGGGYTF. CDR3 coding DNA: TGTGCCAGCGTTGGCCAGGGACAGGGTGGTGGCTACACCTTC.